The sequence of this T cell receptor (beta chain) was determined in a study of cytomegalovirus exposure and HLA in healthy donors. Broader study findings: Accounts indicate the classifier identified cytomegalovirus status with strong specificity and sensitivity. Most TCR sequences proved rare, with some public TCRs found in many donors.

Remarks on this clone: Its antigen is as yet unknown.

The donors were members of the approximately 130-subject validation cohort (separate from the approximately 670-subject first cohort). Clones were read by immunoSEQ multiplex PCR, and TCRdb kept only the in-frame ones, dropping some. This sample carries about 140,000 clones, 84% of them seen once, and the ten largest clones take almost 1.5%. The CDR3 loop spans 13 amino acids. CDR1 and CDR2 from the germline V gene are SGHDN and FVKESK. V was trimmed by 3 bases and J by 1 base, leaving 6 bases between them. This chain connects TRBV14 to TRBJ1-2; D may be TRBD1 (5 bases). The source of this sequence is a woman in her twenties or thirties in good health and CMV-seronegative. The sample consisted of PBMCs. The CDR3 DNA sequence: TGTGCCAGCAGCCAGACAGATAACTATGGCTACACCTTC. This encodes CASSQTDNYGYTF.